This T cell receptor (beta chain) was recovered during a study of T cells in women clearing cervical HPV infection. Sequencing used immunoSEQ multiplex PCR; TCRdb keeps in-frame clones, though not all of them. In all, the sample yields about 22,000 clones. The sequence was collected from a woman aged 18-70 years with a cervical HPV16 infection that either progressed to CIN3+ or cleared (not recorded which). Sequencing was carried out using blood buffy coat.

The CDR3 spells CASSLGLSNEQYF. The sequenced CDR3 bases are TGTGCCAGCAGCTTGGGTCTATCCAACGAG. The chain uses TRBV5-6 and TRBJ2-7; D unresolved. The CDR3 is cut off 3 residues early in the read; its end comes from the germline J gene. V gave up 0 bases and J gave up 5 bases, with 9 bases separating them. Per germline, CDR1 SGHDT and CDR2 YYEEEE. The CDR3 sequence is 13 residues long.